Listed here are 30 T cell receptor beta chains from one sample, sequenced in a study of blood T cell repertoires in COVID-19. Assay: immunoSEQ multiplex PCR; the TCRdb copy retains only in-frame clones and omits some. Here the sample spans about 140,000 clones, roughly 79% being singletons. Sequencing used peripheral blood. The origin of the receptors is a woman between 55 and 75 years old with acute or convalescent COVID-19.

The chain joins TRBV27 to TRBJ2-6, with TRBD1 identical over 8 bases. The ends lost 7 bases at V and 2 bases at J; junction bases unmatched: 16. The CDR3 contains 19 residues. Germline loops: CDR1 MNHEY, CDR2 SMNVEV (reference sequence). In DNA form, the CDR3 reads TGTGCCAGCACCCGTCTCTTGGGCAGGGGGCTTGCTGGGGCCAACGTCCTGACTTTC. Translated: CASTRLLGRGLAGANVLTF.

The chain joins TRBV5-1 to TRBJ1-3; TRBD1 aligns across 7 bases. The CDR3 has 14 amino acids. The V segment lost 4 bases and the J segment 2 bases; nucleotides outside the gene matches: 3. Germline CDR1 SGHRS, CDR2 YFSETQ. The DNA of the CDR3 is TGCGCCAGCAGCACCGACAGGGCTGGAAACACCATATATTTT. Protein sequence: CASSTDRAGNTIYF.

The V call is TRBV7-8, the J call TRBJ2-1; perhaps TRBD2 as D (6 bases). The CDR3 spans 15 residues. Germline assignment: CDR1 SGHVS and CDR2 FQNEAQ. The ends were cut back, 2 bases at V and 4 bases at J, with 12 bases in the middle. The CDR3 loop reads CASSLRRAMYNEQFF. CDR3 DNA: TGTGCCAGCAGCTTAAGGAGGGCAATGTACAATGAGCAGTTCTTC.

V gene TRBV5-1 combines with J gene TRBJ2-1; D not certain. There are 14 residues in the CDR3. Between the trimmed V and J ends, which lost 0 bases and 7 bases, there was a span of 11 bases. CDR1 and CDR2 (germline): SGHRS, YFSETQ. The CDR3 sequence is CASSLAGIRNEQFF. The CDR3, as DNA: TGCGCCAGCAGCTTGGCAGGTATTAGGAATGAGCAGTTCTTC.

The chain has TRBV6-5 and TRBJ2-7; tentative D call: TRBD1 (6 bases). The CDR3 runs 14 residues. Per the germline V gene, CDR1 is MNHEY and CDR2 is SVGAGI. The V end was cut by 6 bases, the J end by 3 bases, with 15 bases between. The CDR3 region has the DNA TGTGCCAGCAGCCCCTTTCAAGGGGGCTACGAGCAGTACTTC. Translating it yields CASSPFQGGYEQYF.

The CDR3 sequence is CAWRLSGSSEQFF. DNA for the CDR3: TGTGCCTGGAGGTTAAGCGGGAGCAGTGAGCAGTTCTTC. The genes are TRBV30 and TRBJ2-1, with 8 bases matching TRBD2. The germline CDR1 and CDR2 sequences are GTSNPN and SVGIG (reference sequence). The CDR3 is made up of 13 amino acids. Trimming removed 3 bases from V and 9 bases from J; junction bases left unmatched: 7.

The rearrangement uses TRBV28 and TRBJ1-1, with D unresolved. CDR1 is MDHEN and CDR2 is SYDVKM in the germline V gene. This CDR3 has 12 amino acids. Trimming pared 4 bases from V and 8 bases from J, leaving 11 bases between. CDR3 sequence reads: CASSSLIREAFF. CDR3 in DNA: TGTGCCAGCAGTTCCTTAATCAGGGAAGCTTTCTTT.

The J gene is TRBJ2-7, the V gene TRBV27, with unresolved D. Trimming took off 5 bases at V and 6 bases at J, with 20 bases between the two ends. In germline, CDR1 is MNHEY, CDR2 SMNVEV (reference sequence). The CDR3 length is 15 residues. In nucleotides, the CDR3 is TGTGCCAGCAGTCCCACACCTCCTATGGAGTCCGAGCAGTACTTC. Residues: CASSPTPPMESEQYF.

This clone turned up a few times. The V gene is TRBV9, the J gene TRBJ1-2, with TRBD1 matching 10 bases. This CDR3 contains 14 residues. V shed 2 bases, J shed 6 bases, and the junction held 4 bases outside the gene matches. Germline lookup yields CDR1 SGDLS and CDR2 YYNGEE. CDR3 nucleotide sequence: TGTGCCAGCAGCGTCAGGGGACAGGGGAATGGCTACACCTTC. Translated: CASSVRGQGNGYTF.

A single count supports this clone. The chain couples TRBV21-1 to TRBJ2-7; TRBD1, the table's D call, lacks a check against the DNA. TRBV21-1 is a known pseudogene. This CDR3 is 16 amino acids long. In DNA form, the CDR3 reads TGTGCCAGCAGCAAAATCCCCCGTCAGGATTACTACGAGCAGTACTTC. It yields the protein CASSKIPRQDYYEQYF.

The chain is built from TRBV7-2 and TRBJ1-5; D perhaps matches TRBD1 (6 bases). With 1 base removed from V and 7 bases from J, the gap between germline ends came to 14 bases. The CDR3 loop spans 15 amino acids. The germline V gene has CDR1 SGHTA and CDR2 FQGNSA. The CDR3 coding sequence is TGTGCCAGCAGCTTAGGATCAACAGGGCGGCAGCCCCAGCATTTT. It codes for CASSLGSTGRQPQHF. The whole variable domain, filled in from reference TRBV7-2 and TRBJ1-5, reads GAGVSQSPSNKVTEKGKDVELRCDPISGHTALYWYRQSLGQGLEFLIYFQGNSAPDKSGLPSDRFSAERTGGSVSTLTIQRTQQEDSAVYLCASSLGSTGRQPQHFGDGTRLSIL.

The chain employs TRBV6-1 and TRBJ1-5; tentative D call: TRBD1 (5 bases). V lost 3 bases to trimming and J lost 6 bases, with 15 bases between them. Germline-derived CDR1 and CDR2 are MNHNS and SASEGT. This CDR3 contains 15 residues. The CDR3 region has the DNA TGTGCCAGCAGTGAGAAAGGGGCGCGCGGTCAGCCCCAGCATTTT. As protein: CASSEKGARGQPQHF.

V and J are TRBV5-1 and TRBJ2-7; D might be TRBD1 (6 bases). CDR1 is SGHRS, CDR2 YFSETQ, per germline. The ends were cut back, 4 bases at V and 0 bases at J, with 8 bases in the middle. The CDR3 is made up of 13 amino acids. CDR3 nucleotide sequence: TGCGCCAGCAGCGGGGACACCTCCTACGAGCAGTACTTC. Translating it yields CASSGDTSYEQYF.

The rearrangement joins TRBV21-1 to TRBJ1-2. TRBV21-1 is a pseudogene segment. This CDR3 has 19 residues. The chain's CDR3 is CASSLHGEGGQQRGYGYTF. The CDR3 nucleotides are TGTGCCAGCAGTCTTCATGGGGAGGGAGGACAACAAAGAGGGTATGGCTACACCTTC.

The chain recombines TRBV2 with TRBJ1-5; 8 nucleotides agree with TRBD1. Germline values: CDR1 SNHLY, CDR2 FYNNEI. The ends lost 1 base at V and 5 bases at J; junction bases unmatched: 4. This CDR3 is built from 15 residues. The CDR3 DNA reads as TGTGCCAGCAGTGAAGGGGACAGGAGATATCAGCCCCAGCATTTT. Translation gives CASSEGDRRYQPQHF.

CDR3 coding DNA: TGTGCCAGCTCACCCATGCCGGGACTAGGAAACAATGAGCAGTTCTTC. This codes for CASSPMPGLGNNEQFF. The gene calls are TRBV18 and TRBJ2-1, with 8 nucleotides matching TRBD2. V shed 3 bases and J 5 bases; nucleotides not matched to a gene: 9. CDR3 length equals 16 residues. Germline values: CDR1 KGHSH, CDR2 LQKENI. Using reference TRBV18 and TRBJ2-1 for the parts outside the CDR3, the full variable domain is NAGVMQNPRHLVRRRGQEARLRCSPMKGHSHVYWYRQLPEEGLKFMVYLQKENIIDESGMPKERFSAEFPKEGPSILRIQQVVRGDSAAYFCASSPMPGLGNNEQFFGPGTRLTVL.

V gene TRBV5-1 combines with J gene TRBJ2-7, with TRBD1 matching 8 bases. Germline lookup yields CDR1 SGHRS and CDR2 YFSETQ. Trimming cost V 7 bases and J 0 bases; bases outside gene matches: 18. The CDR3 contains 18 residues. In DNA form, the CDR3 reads TGCGCCAGCGGAGAACGGGACAGGTCTTCATTTAGCTCCTACGAGCAGTACTTC. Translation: CASGERDRSSFSSYEQYF.

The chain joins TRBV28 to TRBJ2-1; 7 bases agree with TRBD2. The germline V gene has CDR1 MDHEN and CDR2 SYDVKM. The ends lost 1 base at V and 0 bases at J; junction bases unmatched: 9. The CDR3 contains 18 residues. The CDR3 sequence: CASSLFSAGWSSYNEQFF. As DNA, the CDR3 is TGTGCCAGCAGTTTATTCTCAGCGGGGTGGAGCTCCTACAATGAGCAGTTCTTC.

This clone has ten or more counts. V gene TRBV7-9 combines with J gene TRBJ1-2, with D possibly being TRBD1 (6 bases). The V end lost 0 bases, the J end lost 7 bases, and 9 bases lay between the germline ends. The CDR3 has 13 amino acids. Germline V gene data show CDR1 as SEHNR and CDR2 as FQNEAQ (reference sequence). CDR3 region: CASSLAQGFGYTF. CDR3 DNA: TGTGCCAGCAGCTTAGCACAGGGTTTTGGCTACACCTTC.

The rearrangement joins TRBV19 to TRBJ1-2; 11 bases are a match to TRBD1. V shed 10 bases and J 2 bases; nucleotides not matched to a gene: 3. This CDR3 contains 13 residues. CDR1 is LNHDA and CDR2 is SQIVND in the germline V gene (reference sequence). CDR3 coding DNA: TGTGCCACCCGGACAGGGGGCAACTATGGCTACACCTTC. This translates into CATRTGGNYGYTF.

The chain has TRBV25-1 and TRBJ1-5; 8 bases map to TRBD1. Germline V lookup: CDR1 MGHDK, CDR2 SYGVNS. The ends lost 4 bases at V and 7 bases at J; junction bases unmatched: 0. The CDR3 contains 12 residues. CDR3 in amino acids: CASSAGGQPQHF. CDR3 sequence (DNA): TGTGCCAGCAGTGCAGGGGGCCAGCCCCAGCATTTT.

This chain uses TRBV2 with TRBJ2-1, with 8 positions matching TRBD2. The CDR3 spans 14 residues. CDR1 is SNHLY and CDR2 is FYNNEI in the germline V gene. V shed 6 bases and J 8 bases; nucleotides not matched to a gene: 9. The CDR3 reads CASSPAGLAYEQFF. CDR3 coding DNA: TGTGCCAGCAGCCCCGCCGGACTAGCCTATGAGCAGTTCTTC.

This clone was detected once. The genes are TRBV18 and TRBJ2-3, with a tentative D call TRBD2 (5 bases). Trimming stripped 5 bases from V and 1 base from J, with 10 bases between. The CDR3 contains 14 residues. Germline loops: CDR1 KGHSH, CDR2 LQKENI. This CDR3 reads CASSGLRGTDTQYF. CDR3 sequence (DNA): TGTGCCAGCTCAGGGTTGAGGGGCACAGATACGCAGTATTTT.

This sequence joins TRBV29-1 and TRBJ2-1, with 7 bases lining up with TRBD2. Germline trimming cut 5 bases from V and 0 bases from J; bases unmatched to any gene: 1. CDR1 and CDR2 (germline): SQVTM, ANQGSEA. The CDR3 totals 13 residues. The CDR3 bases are TGCAGCGTTATAGCGGGCTCCTACAATGAGCAGTTCTTC. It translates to CSVIAGSYNEQFF.

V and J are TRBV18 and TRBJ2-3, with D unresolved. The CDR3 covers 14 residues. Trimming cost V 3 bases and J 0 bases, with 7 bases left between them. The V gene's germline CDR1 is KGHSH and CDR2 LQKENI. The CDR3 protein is CASSPLTSTDTQYF. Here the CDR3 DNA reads TGTGCCAGCTCACCCTTAACAAGCACAGATACGCAGTATTTT.

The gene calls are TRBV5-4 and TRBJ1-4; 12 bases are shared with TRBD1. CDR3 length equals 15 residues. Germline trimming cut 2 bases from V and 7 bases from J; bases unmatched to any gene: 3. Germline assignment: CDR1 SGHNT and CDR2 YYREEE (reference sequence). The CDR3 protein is CASSLGDRGREKLFF. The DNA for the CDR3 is TGTGCCAGCAGCTTAGGGGACAGGGGGCGTGAAAAACTGTTTTTT. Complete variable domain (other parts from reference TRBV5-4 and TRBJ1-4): ETGVTQSPTHLIKTRGQQVTLRCSSQSGHNTVSWYQQALGQGPQFIFQYYREEENGRGNFPPRFSGLQFPNYSSELNVNALELDDSALYLCASSLGDRGREKLFFGSGTQLSVL.

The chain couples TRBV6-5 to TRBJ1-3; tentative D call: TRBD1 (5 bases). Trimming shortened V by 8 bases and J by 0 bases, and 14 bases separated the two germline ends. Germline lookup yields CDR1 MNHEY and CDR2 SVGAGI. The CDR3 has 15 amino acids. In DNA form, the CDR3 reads TGTGCCAGCGGCCTCACAGGAGTCTCTGGAAACACCATATATTTT. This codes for CASGLTGVSGNTIYF.

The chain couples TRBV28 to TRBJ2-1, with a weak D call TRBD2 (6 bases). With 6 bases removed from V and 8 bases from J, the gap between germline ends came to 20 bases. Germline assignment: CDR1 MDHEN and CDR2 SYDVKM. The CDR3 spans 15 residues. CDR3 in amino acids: CASRHRERVIDEQFF. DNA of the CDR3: TGTGCCAGCAGGCACCGGGAGCGGGTTATAGATGAGCAGTTCTTC.

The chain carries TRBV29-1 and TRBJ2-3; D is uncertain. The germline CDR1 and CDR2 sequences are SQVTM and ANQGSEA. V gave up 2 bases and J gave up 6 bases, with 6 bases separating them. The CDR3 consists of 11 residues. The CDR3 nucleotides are TGCAGCGTTGAAAACATCGATACGCAGTATTTT. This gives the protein CSVENIDTQYF.

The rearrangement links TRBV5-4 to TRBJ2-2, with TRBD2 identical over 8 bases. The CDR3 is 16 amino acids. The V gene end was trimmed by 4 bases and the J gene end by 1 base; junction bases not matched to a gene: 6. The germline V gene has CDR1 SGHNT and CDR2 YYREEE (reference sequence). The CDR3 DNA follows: TGTGCCAGCAGCCTGAGCGGGAGAAGGAACACCGGGGAGCTGTTTTTT. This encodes CASSLSGRRNTGELFF.